Listed below are T cell receptor beta chains from one sample, sequenced in a study of post-analysis software for immune sequencing data. From the PCR reads, TCRdb called clonotypes with MiXCR, one entry per CDR3 protein. The sample lists 400,000 to 500,000 distinct CDR3 sequences; over 30% were seen once. The sample was blood. These receptors originate from a girl aged 2 to 9 with multiple sclerosis. The CDR3 runs from the conserved cysteine through the conserved F or W. D genes are given only for firm matches. Some rows mark clone size as missing; the rest say once, few, many or name a class of expanded clone.

TRBJ1-4	TRBV20-1	.	.	TGCAGTGCCCACTATAATGAAAAACTGTTTTTT	CSAHYNEKLFF
TRBJ2-3	TRBV20-1	.	.	TGCAGTGCCCGGCTAGACATCACAGATACGCAGTATTTT	CSARLDITDTQYF
TRBJ1-5	TRBV12-3/TRBV12-4	TRBD1	.	TGTGCCAGCAGTCTAGCGACAGGGGACTATCAGCCCCAGCATTTT	CASSLATGDYQPQHF
TRBJ2-7	TRBV7-2	TRBD1	.	TGTGCCAGCAGCGTCTACAGGGGGGACTACGAGCAGTACTTC	CASSVYRGDYEQYF
TRBJ1-1	TRBV6-5	.	few	TGTGCCAGCAGTTACTCGATGGCCAGGAACACTGAAGCTTTCTTT	CASSYSMARNTEAFF
TRBJ2-1	TRBV20-1	.	.	TGCAGTGCTAGCCGTCAACCCGGCAATGAGCAGTTCTTC	CSASRQPGNEQFF
TRBJ2-7	TRBV7-9	.	few	TGTGCCAGCAGCCACATTCTTTCTGCGAACTCCTACGAGCAGTACTTC	CASSHILSANSYEQYF
TRBJ2-3	TRBV18	.	few	TGTGCCAGCCGTCCCTCTCGCGGGACTAGCACAGATACGCAGTATTTT	CASRPSRGTSTDTQYF
TRBJ1-2	TRBV27	TRBD1	once	TGTGCCAGCAGTCCCAGGGGGGTCTATGGCTACACCTTC	CASSPRGVYGYTF
TRBJ1-2	TRBV27	TRBD1	.	TGTGCCAGCAGTTTCACAGGGGTCGGCGGCTACACCTTC	CASSFTGVGGYTF
TRBJ2-7	TRBV6-6	TRBD1	few	TGTGCCAGCAGTTACCTCGGGGACAGGGGGTCCGACGAGCAGTACTTC	CASSYLGDRGSDEQYF
TRBJ1-1	TRBV28	TRBD1	.	TGTGCCAGCACCCGGACAGGACGGAACACTGAAGCTTTCTTT	CASTRTGRNTEAFF
TRBJ1-4	TRBV4-2	TRBD1	few	TGTGCCAGCAGCCACGGAGGCAGGGGGCGTCGGGAAAAACTGTTTTTT	CASSHGGRGRREKLFF
TRBJ2-1	TRBV20-1	TRBD2	few	TGCAGTGCGCCGGGACTAGCGGGTTCCAGCTCCTACAATGAGCAGTTCTTC	CSAPGLAGSSSYNEQFF
TRBJ2-1	TRBV12-3/TRBV12-4	TRBD2	.	TGTGCCAGCAGTTACGGACTAGTAAGTGGGAATGAGCAGTTCTTC	CASSYGLVSGNEQFF
TRBJ2-6	TRBV15	.	.	TGTGCCACCAGCACCAGACAGAACTCTGGGGCCAACGTCCTGACTTTC	CATSTRQNSGANVLTF
TRBJ2-1	TRBV28	TRBD2	.	TGTGCCAGCAGCCTCGCCGGGACTAGCGGGATTGGTGAGCAGTTCTTC	CASSLAGTSGIGEQFF
TRBJ2-3	TRBV5-5	TRBD2	.	TGTGCCAGCAGCTTCCGGCTAGCGGGGGGTCCAGATACGCAGTATTTT	CASSFRLAGGPDTQYF
TRBJ2-1	TRBV6-2/TRBV6-3	TRBD2	few	TGTGCCAGCAGCGCTGAGCGGGAGGAACACAATGAGCAGTTCTTC	CASSAEREEHNEQFF
TRBJ2-3	TRBV7-2	.	.	TGTGCCAGCAGCTTAGTGGTGGGAGACTCCGCCACAGATACGCAGTATTTT	CASSLVVGDSATDTQYF
TRBJ2-4	TRBV21-1	.	.	TGTGCCAGCAGCAAAAAGGAAGGGGCGCAGGTTCTAGTAGAAGAGCAGTACTTC	CASSKKEGAQVLVEEQYF
TRBJ1-4	TRBV20-1	TRBD1	once	TGCAGTGCGCCGGGACAGGGCCATGAAAAACTGTTTTTT	CSAPGQGHEKLFF
TRBJ2-7	TRBV27	TRBD2	once	TGTGCCAGCAGTTTAAAGGCCCTAGCGGGAGGAGCCTCCTACGAGCAGTACTTC	CASSLKALAGGASYEQYF
TRBJ2-7	TRBV12-3/TRBV12-4	.	.	TGTGCCAGCAGTTTCGGACAAACCCACGAGCAGTACTTC	CASSFGQTHEQYF
TRBJ1-2	TRBV12-3/TRBV12-4	.	.	TGTGCCAGCAGTTTTCAGCGGGGGGTAAGGGATGGCTACACCTTC	CASSFQRGVRDGYTF
TRBJ1-1	TRBV7-6	TRBD1	.	TGTGCCAGCAGCTTCCGGGACAGGGGTTGTTACACTGAAGCTTTCTTT	CASSFRDRGCYTEAFF
TRBJ1-2	TRBV29-1	TRBD1	.	TGCAGCGGCACAGGGGGCTCTGGCTACACCTTC	CSGTGGSGYTF
TRBJ2-5	TRBV15	TRBD2	few	TGTGCCACCAGCCCTTCACTAGCGGGAGGAGAGACCCAGTACTTC	CATSPSLAGGETQYF
TRBJ1-5	TRBV12-3/TRBV12-4	TRBD1	few	TGTGCCAGCACCTCAACAGGGGGCAATCAGCCCCAGCATTTT	CASTSTGGNQPQHF
TRBJ1-2	TRBV5-1	TRBD1	few	TGCGCCAGCAGCTCAGGGACAGGGCAGAACTATGGCTACACCTTC	CASSSGTGQNYGYTF
TRBJ1-2	TRBV12-3/TRBV12-4	.	few	TGTGCCAGCACCGAACAGGGTATTGGAGGCTACACCTTC	CASTEQGIGGYTF
TRBJ1-4	TRBV4-1	.	.	TGCGCCAGCAGCCAAGAGGGAGAGAAACTGTTTTTT	CASSQEGEKLFF
TRBJ2-1	TRBV29-1	TRBD2	.	TGCAGCGCCTCGGGAGGGAGTTACTACAATGAGCAGTTCTTC	CSASGGSYYNEQFF
TRBJ2-7	TRBV7-8	.	few	TGTGCCAGCAGCACCCAGGGGTCTCCCTACGAGCAGTACTTC	CASSTQGSPYEQYF
TRBJ2-5	TRBV27	.	.	TGTGCCAGCACCCCTTACCGGACTCATTCCGACCAAGAGACCCAGTACTTC	CASTPYRTHSDQETQYF
TRBJ1-1	TRBV18	.	.	TGTGCCAGCTCGCTACTCAGCGATATGAACGCTGAAGCTTTCTTT	CASSLLSDMNAEAFF
TRBJ2-3	TRBV5-1	TRBD1	.	TGCGCCAGCAGCCGGACAGGGACCCCAGATACGCAGTATTTT	CASSRTGTPDTQYF
TRBJ1-2	TRBV7-9	.	few	TGTGCCAGCAGCTTAGGTCCGGGCGGCTACACCTTC	CASSLGPGGYTF
TRBJ2-3	TRBV7-3	.	.	TGTGCCAGCAGTCCCGACATGGACCCCGGCACAGATACGCAGTATTTT	CASSPDMDPGTDTQYF
TRBJ1-2	TRBV24-1	TRBD1	few	TGTGCCACCAGCGAACGAACAGGGGACCCCTATGGCTACACCTTC	CATSERTGDPYGYTF
TRBJ1-1	TRBV20-1	.	few	TGCAGTGCTAAAGGTACCACTGAAGCTTTCTTT	CSAKGTTEAFF
TRBJ1-2	TRBV7-3	TRBD1	.	TGCGCCAGCAGCTCAGCCGGGACAGGAGCTGGCTACACCTTC	CASSSAGTGAGYTF
TRBJ2-7	TRBV27	.	.	TGTGCCAGCAGTTTATATGGGGGGACAACTAGTTCCTACGAGCAGTACTTC	CASSLYGGTTSSYEQYF
TRBJ2-5	TRBV5-1	TRBD1	few	TGCGCCAGCAGCTTGAGGACAGGGGAAGAGACCCAGTACTTC	CASSLRTGEETQYF
TRBJ2-7	TRBV28	.	.	TGTGCCAGCACAGGGCTCCACGAGCAGTACTTC	CASTGLHEQYF
TRBJ2-7	TRBV7-9	.	.	TGTGCCAGCAGCTCGGGGACATTTTCCTACGAGCAGTACTTC	CASSSGTFSYEQYF
TRBJ1-5	TRBV15	.	few	TGTGCCACCAGCAGAGATCCGGGGAATCAGCCCCAGCATTTT	CATSRDPGNQPQHF
TRBJ2-1	TRBV24-1	.	few	TGTGCCACCAGTGACCCCTCTATGCCCTACAATGAGCAGTTCTTC	CATSDPSMPYNEQFF
TRBJ1-2	TRBV7-6	.	.	TGTGCCAGCAGCCCGGAGACAGGAGCCAACTATGGCTACACCTTC	CASSPETGANYGYTF
TRBJ2-3	TRBV5-5	TRBD1	few	TGTGCCAGCAGCTTTGGGACAGCCTCTAGCACAGATACGCAGTATTTT	CASSFGTASSTDTQYF
TRBJ2-7	TRBV7-6	TRBD2	few	TGTGCCAGCAACTCTAAAAGCGGGACCTTCGGCGAGCAGTACTTC	CASNSKSGTFGEQYF
TRBJ2-3	TRBV20-1	.	.	TGCAGTGCTAGTTCCGGGGGTGGCACAGATACGCAGTATTTT	CSASSGGGTDTQYF
TRBJ2-7	TRBV7-9	TRBD1	many	TGTGCCAGCAGCCAACCCGGGACAGCGACCTACGAGCAGTACTTC	CASSQPGTATYEQYF
TRBJ2-7	TRBV20-1	TRBD2	.	TGCAGTGCTCCTACGACTAGCGGGGGGCCCTACGAGCGGTACTTC	CSAPTTSGGPYERYF
TRBJ2-7	TRBV6-2/TRBV6-3	TRBD2	.	TGTGCCAGCAGTTCGGGACTAGCGGGAAGCTCCTACGAGCAGTACTTC	CASSSGLAGSSYEQYF
TRBJ2-1	TRBV19	.	once	TGTGCCAGTAGTATGGGATACGACAATGAGCAGTTCTTC	CASSMGYDNEQFF